Listed here are 27 T cell receptor beta chains from one sample, sequenced in a study of regulatory T cells in long-lasting Graves disease. Time point here: newly diagnosed GD, antithyroid drugs for less than 3 months. Isolated PBMC RNA provided the starting material for the TCR library. Sequencing libraries for TCR beta were prepared with iRepertoire HTBI primers and Arm-PCR of CDR3 regions. TCRdb re-derived calls from the multiplex PCR reads in MiXCR, one entry per CDR3 protein. The sample consists of 200,000 to 250,000 distinct CDR3 sequences, around 20% of them appearing once. The sample was peripheral blood mononuclear cells (PBMCs), taken at new diagnosis, from a patient treated with antithyroid drugs. Receptors were obtained from a female donor with Graves disease.

This clonotype was observed a few times. This sequence joins TRBV12-3 or TRBV12-4 and TRBJ1-3; a possible D gene is TRBD1 (6 bases). The V gene lost 5 bases and the J gene lost 7 bases, with 15 bases spanning the gap. The CDR3 extends over 14 amino acids. Written as DNA, the CDR3 is TGTGCCAGCAGTAGGGGGACCGGACCTAACACCATATATTTT. Protein sequence: CASSRGTGPNTIYF.

This clonotype showed up many times. The CDR3 is CASSEDNTDTQYF. The CDR3 DNA reads TGTGCCAGCAGTGAAGACAACACAGATACGCAGTATTTT. V gene TRBV2 combines with J gene TRBJ2-3, with D uncertain. Trimming stripped 1 base from V and 2 bases from J, with 4 bases between. The CDR3 spans 13 residues. Germline CDR1 and CDR2: SNHLY and FYNNEI.

In its sample, this clonotype was seen many times. V gene TRBV2 combines with J gene TRBJ1-1; D remains ambiguous. CDR3 length: 17 amino acids. Germline CDR1 is SNHLY and CDR2 is FYNNEI. The V end lost 2 bases, the J end lost 0 bases, and 16 bases lay between the germline ends. The CDR3 nucleotides are TGTGCCAGCAGTGAAAATTCGGCAGGAGAGATGAACACTGAAGCTTTCTTT. This sequence encodes CASSENSAGEMNTEAFF.

This chain joins TRBV4-1 and TRBJ2-3; D is unclear. Germline V gene sequence: CDR1 MGHRA, CDR2 YSYEKL. CDR3 length equals 15 residues. V shed 0 bases and J shed 2 bases, with 9 bases lying between them. The CDR3 loop reads CASSQDRTYTDTQYF. In DNA, the CDR3 is TGCGCCAGCAGCCAAGACCGAACATACACAGATACGCAGTATTTT.

A note on this clonotype: This may be a read error: a much more frequent sequence differs by one nucleotide. The CDR3 carries no conserved terminal phenylalanine or tryptophan, so it likely arises from a read error. The chain employs TRBV6-2 or TRBV6-3 and TRBJ1-1; D ambiguous. The CDR3 sequence is 15 residues long. Trimming stripped 5 bases from V and 1 base from J, with 14 bases between. CDR1 MNHEY and CDR2 SVGEGT come from the germline V gene. CDR3: CASSPHSGRNTEAFL. CDR3 sequence (DNA): TGTGCCAGCAGTCCCCATTCGGGTAGGAACACTGAAGCTTTCCTT.

In this sample, this clonotype turned up many times. The chain links TRBV30 to TRBJ1-3; no definite D call. The CDR3 is 15 amino acids. Looked up from germline, CDR1 is GTSNPN and CDR2 is SVGIG (reference sequence). The V gene lost 4 bases and the J gene lost 1 base, with 14 bases spanning the gap. As DNA, the CDR3 is TGTGCCTGGACCTCCCCGGGAAATTCTGGAAACACCATATATTTT. It is translated as CAWTSPGNSGNTIYF.

This clonotype has a count of ten or more. This sequence joins TRBV15 and TRBJ2-1; D is possibly TRBD1 or TRBD2 (6 bases each). The end of the DNA fits TRBJ2-5 better, so the J call may be wrong. Germline CDR1 is LNHNV and CDR2 is YYDKDF (reference sequence). The CDR3 loop spans 15 amino acids. In DNA, the CDR3 is TGTGCCACCAGCAGAGATCCCGGGGGCGGAGAGACCCAGTACTTC. It yields the protein CATSRDPGGGETQYF.

Remarks on this clonotype: Since a far larger clone is one base different, this is likely a read error. The chain carries TRBV24-1 and TRBJ1-2; D ambiguous. The CDR3 runs to 13 residues. Deletions cut 3 bases from V and 7 bases from J, with 11 bases between. CDR1 and CDR2 (germline): KGHDR, SFDVKD. CDR3 in amino acids: CATSDRPDAGYTF. In nucleotides, the CDR3 is TGTGCCACCAGTGATCGTCCGGACGCTGGCTACACCTTC.

This clonotype turned up a few times. The chain links TRBV5-6 to TRBJ1-5; D possibly corresponds to TRBD1 (6 bases). Per germline, CDR1 SGHDT and CDR2 YYEEEE. CDR3 length: 15 amino acids. Deletions cut 3 bases from V and 5 bases from J, with 15 bases between. CDR3 residues: CASSSEGGSDQPQHF. CDR3 nucleotide sequence: TGTGCCAGCAGCTCAGAGGGGGGGTCGGATCAGCCCCAGCATTTT.

A remark on this clonotype: The conserved phenylalanine or tryptophan normally closing the CDR3 is absent here, so this likely arose from a read error. The V and J genes are TRBV11-2 and TRBJ1-1, with 8 bases matching TRBD1. This CDR3 has 19 residues. V shed 3 bases, J shed 1 base, and the junction held 16 bases outside the gene matches. In germline, CDR1 is SGHAT, CDR2 FQNNGV. In DNA form, the CDR3 reads TGTGCCAGCAGCTTTCCGGGACAGGAAGCCGTAGTTCGGAACACTGAAGCTTTCTCT. Translation: CASSFPGQEAVVRNTEAFS.

This clonotype has ten or more counts. The CDR3 bases are TGCGCCAGCAGCTCCTATCGGGGTAACGAGCAGTACTTC. It codes for CASSSYRGNEQYF. The chain employs TRBV5-1 and TRBJ2-7; D may be TRBD2 (5 bases). Trimming pared 3 bases from V and 5 bases from J, leaving 12 bases between. The CDR3 runs to 13 residues. CDR1 is SGHRS and CDR2 is YFSETQ in the germline V gene.

In regard to this clonotype: A read error is likely here: a far larger clone is one base away. The J gene is TRBJ2-3, the V gene TRBV5-1, with 10 bases lining up with TRBD2. Matching the DNA end better, TRBJ2-7 makes the J call doubtful. The CDR3 contains 14 residues. The germline V gene has CDR1 SGHRS and CDR2 YFSETQ. CDR3 sequence reads: CASTAGGGYNEQYF. DNA of the CDR3: TGCGCCAGCACAGCGGGGGGGGGTTACAATGAGCAGTACTTC.

The V gene is TRBV19, the J gene TRBJ2-5; D might be TRBD2 (5 bases). The CDR3 extends over 16 amino acids. From germline, CDR1 is LNHDA and CDR2 SQIVND (reference sequence). V lost 3 bases and J lost 5, with 19 bases in between. CDR3: CASSISLEAGTETQYF. CDR3 in DNA: TGTGCCAGTAGTATTAGTCTGGAGGCGGGCACGGAGACCCAGTACTTC.

The CDR3 nucleotides are TGCGCCAGCAGCCAGGGGGGGTTCGGGCGGGGGGGAAGCACAGATACGCAGTATTTT. Translating it yields CASSQGGFGRGGSTDTQYF. The chain couples TRBV4-1 to TRBJ2-3; the match to TRBD2 covers 9 bases. Germline V gene lookup returns CDR1 MGHRA and CDR2 YSYEKL. This CDR3 is 19 amino acids long. The junction had 13 bases not matched to a gene; V was cut back by 3 bases and J by 0 bases.

This clonotype has a single count. A much larger clone lies a single base off, so this may be a read error. The rearrangement uses TRBV11-3 and TRBJ2-1; D gene ambiguous. Germline V gives CDR1 SGHNT, CDR2 YENEEA. CDR3 length equals 14 residues. Trimming left V 6 bases short and J 1 base short, with 10 bases between. The CDR3 DNA is TGTGCCAGCAGGGGGTTGACTTCCTACAATGAGCAGTTCTTC. Translated: CASRGLTSYNEQFF.

This clonotype was counted once. A much bigger clone sits one base away, suggesting this may be a read error. In this CDR3 the conserved last residue, phenylalanine or tryptophan, is missing, so a read error is likely. The rearrangement joins TRBV20-1 to TRBJ1-6, with D maybe TRBD1 (5 bases). This CDR3 is built from 16 residues. The ends were cut back, 6 bases at V and 6 bases at J, with 21 bases in the middle. The germline gives CDR1 DFQATT, CDR2 SNEGSKA (reference sequence). The CDR3 reads CSATRTGTSVNSPLHL. The CDR3 nucleotides are TGCAGTGCAACCAGGACTGGGACCTCCGTTAATTCACCCCTCCACCTT.

This clonotype was detected many times. The chain couples TRBV7-2 to TRBJ2-7, with 8 bases lining up with TRBD2. There are 16 residues in the CDR3. Germline CDR1 is SGHTA and CDR2 is FQGNSA. V lost 1 base, J lost 2 bases, and 7 bases stayed unmatched. CDR3 in DNA: TGTGCCAGCAGCTTAGTCGCTAGCGGGCTCGCCTACGAGCAGTACTTC. Translation gives CASSLVASGLAYEQYF.

This clonotype appeared many times. The rearrangement links TRBV18 to TRBJ1-1; D ambiguous. The V end lost 8 bases, the J end lost 6 bases, and 13 bases lay between the germline ends. Germline CDR1 reads KGHSH; CDR2 reads LQKENI. The CDR3 is 12 amino acids. The CDR3 nucleotides are TGTGCCAGCAGTTCGGCCAGCTCTGAAGCTTTCTTT. Translated: CASSSASSEAFF.

V and J are TRBV4-3 and TRBJ2-5, with D possibly being TRBD2 (5 bases). The germline V gene encodes CDR1 LGHNA and CDR2 YSLEER. Trimming cost V 0 bases and J 4 bases, with 9 bases left between them. The CDR3 is 14 residues long. CDR3 sequence (DNA): TGCGCCAGCAGCCAAGAAGAGGCGGGAGAGACCCAGTACTTC. Its translation is CASSQEEAGETQYF.

The chain is built from TRBV7-2 and TRBJ1-4, with D perhaps matching TRBD1 (6 bases). V dropped 8 bases and J dropped 8 bases, with 18 bases sitting between them. Germline CDR1 is SGHTA and CDR2 is FQGNSA. This CDR3 comprises 14 residues. The CDR3 DNA is TGTGCCAGCCAAAGTCCAGGGGCGGGAGAAAAACTGTTTTTT. This translates into CASQSPGAGEKLFF.

This clonotype was detected ten times or more. The V gene is TRBV9, the J gene TRBJ2-1, with TRBD2 as a possible D gene (5 bases). CDR1 and CDR2 (germline): SGDLS, YYNGEE. The CDR3 has 13 residues. Trimming shortened V by 4 bases and J by 8 bases, and 13 bases separated the two germline ends. DNA for the CDR3: TGTGCCAGCAGCCCCCTGACCGGGGATGAGCAGTTCTTC. This sequence encodes CASSPLTGDEQFF.

This clonotype has a count of ten or more. CDR3 bases: TGTGCCAGCAGGACAGGGATGGATCAGCCCCAGCATTTT. This codes for CASRTGMDQPQHF. The chain links TRBV12-3 or TRBV12-4 to TRBJ1-5, with 7 nucleotides matching TRBD1. The V gene end was trimmed by 6 bases and the J gene end by 5 bases; junction bases not matched to a gene: 4. This CDR3 comprises 13 residues.

This clonotype was counted at least ten times. The chain combines TRBV15 with TRBJ1-2, with 7 bases aligning to TRBD1. V gave up 5 bases and J gave up 8 bases; unmatched junction bases: 11. The length of the CDR3 is 14 residues. Germline V gives CDR1 LNHNV, CDR2 YYDKDF (reference sequence). This CDR3 reads CATSFPGQAGGYTF. DNA for the CDR3: TGTGCCACCAGCTTCCCCGGACAGGCGGGGGGCTACACCTTC.

With regard to this clonotype: With a much larger clone just one base away, this may be a read error. The chain couples TRBV24-1 to TRBJ2-4; D possibly corresponds to TRBD2 (5 bases). Judging by the DNA end, TRBJ2-1 fits better; the J call may be wrong. CDR1 KGHDR and CDR2 SFDVKD come from the germline V gene. The CDR3 runs 12 residues. The CDR3 protein is CATSDFGETQFF. The CDR3 DNA reads TGTGCCACCAGTGATTTTGGGGAGACCCAGTTCTTC.

This clonotype was counted many times. This chain connects TRBV6-2 or TRBV6-3 to TRBJ2-3; perhaps TRBD2 as D (5 bases). The CDR3 loop spans 14 amino acids. V was shortened by 7 bases and J by 1 base, with 12 bases between the two germline ends. The germline V gene encodes CDR1 MNHEY and CDR2 SVGEGT. The CDR3 bases are TGTGCCAGCAAGGATGACGGGGGCACAGATACGCAGTATTTT. This encodes CASKDDGGTDTQYF.

This clonotype was found many times. The rearrangement joins TRBV6-1 to TRBJ2-3; a weak D match, TRBD1 (7 bases). This CDR3 has 14 residues. Looked up from germline, CDR1 is MNHNS and CDR2 is SASEGT. V lost 6 bases to trimming and J lost 1 base, with 11 bases between them. The CDR3 loop reads CASRGRGGTDTQYF. The CDR3 bases are TGTGCCAGCAGGGGCAGGGGGGGCACAGATACGCAGTATTTT.

With regard to this clonotype: This likely traces to a read error, being one base from a far larger clone. The genes are TRBV7-2 and TRBJ2-7; D may be TRBD2 (5 bases). The CDR3 totals 14 residues. In germline, CDR1 is SGHTA, CDR2 FQGNSA. V was pared by 4 bases and J by 2 bases, with 12 bases between. The CDR3 region is CASSSEVTTYEQYF. In DNA, the CDR3 is TGTGCCAGCAGCTCGGAGGTCACAACCTACGAGCAGTACTTC.